This note documents a single T cell receptor beta chain sequence. This record belongs to a study of OX40 agonist ivuxolimab in advanced cancers. The assay was immunoSEQ multiplex PCR, and TCRdb's table has in-frame clones only and misses some. The profile shows 80,000 to 100,000 clones, roughly 94% of them singletons. Germline V gene sequence: CDR1 MGHDK, CDR2 SYGVNS. With V trimmed by 5 bases and J by 1 base, 4 bases remained unmatched. The CDR3 consists of 16 residues. This receptor was identified in an adult with an advanced solid tumor such as melanoma, head and neck, liver or kidney cancer. The chain couples TRBV25-1 to TRBJ2-3; 12 bases align to TRBD2. This sample comprised CD4+ or CD8+ T cells sorted from blood, obtained in a trial of the OX40 agonist ivuxolimab. As DNA, the CDR3 is TGTGCCAGCAGTTTCACTAGCGGGGGGCGCACAGATACGCAGTATTTT. Protein: CASSFTSGGRTDTQYF.